The clone carrying this T cell receptor beta chain was observed a handful of times. Its specificity is not known. The data were obtained in a study of PD-1 blockade in classical Hodgkin lymphoma. Whole-study findings and limits: Before treatment, TCR diversity in newly diagnosed patients was reportedly lower than in healthy donors. In CD4+ cells, TCR diversity went up significantly by C4D1, but in CD8+ cells it did not. For complete responders, baseline diversity was comparable to that of newly diagnosed patients.

Assay used: immunoSEQ multiplex PCR; TCRdb lists only in-frame clones, some missing. The sample records fewer than 80,000 clones, 71% being singletons. The CDR3 has 13 residues. Trimming took 5 bases from V and 6 from J, leaving 11 bases between them. Germline-derived CDR1 and CDR2 are MNHEY and SVGAGI. After autologous stem cell transplantation all patients relapsed, and prior brentuximab vedotin exposure differed between cohorts. The rearrangement links TRBV6-5 to TRBJ1-5, with D unclear. The receptor's source is a human donor with classical Hodgkin lymphoma. The source material was peripheral blood mononuclear cells (PBMCs), sampled before the second cycle of nivolumab. CDR3 DNA: TGTGCCAGCAGTGAAGTGAGGGTTCAGCCCCAGCATTTT. Its translation is CASSEVRVQPQHF.